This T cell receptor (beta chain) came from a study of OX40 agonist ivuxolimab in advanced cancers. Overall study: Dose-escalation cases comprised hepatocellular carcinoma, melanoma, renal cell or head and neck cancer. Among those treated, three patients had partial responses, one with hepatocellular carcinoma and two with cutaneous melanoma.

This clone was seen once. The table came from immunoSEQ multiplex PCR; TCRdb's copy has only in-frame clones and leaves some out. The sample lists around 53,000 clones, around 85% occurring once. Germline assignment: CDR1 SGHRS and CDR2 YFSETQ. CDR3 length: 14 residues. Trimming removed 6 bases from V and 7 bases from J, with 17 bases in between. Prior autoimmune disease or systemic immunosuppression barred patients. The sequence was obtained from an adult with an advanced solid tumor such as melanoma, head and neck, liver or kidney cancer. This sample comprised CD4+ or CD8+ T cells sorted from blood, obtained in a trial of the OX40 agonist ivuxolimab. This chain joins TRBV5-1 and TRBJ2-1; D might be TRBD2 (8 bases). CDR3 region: CASTREGASNEQFF. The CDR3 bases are TGCGCCAGCACCCGGGAGGGGGCGTCAAATGAGCAGTTCTTC.